The clone carrying this TCR beta chain was detected once. What it binds is unknown. A much larger clone differs by one base, so this may be a read error. This specimen belongs to a study of molecular identifiers for immune sequencing clone quantification. Study-level results: Sharing of a barcode by identical TCR molecules could cause highly expanded clone sizes to be underestimated.

When naive CD8 T cells were sorted, they were gated as CD8+CD4-CCR7+CD45RA+. V was shortened by 5 bases and J by 3 bases, with 13 bases between the two germline ends. The CDR3 sequence is 14 residues long. Germline V gene sequence: CDR1 MGHDK, CDR2 SYGVNS. A single record per CDR3 protein comes from TCRdb applying MiXCR to the PCR reads. The data show roughly 93,000 distinct CDR3 sequences, with 20% to 25% seen just once and 0.6% to 0.9% held by the top ten. The chain has TRBV25-1 and TRBJ2-5; D not certain. The receptor comes from a human donor in good health. Some libraries in this study had Jurkat cell RNA spiked in. The sample consisted of naive CD8+ T cells from blood, with Jurkat cell RNA spiked in. The subset is: FACS-sorted CD8+CD4-CCR7+CD45RA+ naive T cells. CDR3 amino acids: CASSKSDAEETQYF. In DNA, the CDR3 is TGTGCCAGCAGTAAATCCGATGCAGAAGAGACCCAGTACTTC. The complete variable domain, with remaining parts taken from reference TRBV25-1 and TRBJ2-5, reads EADIYQTPRYLVIGTGKKITLECSQTMGHDKMYWYQQDPGMELHLIHYSYGVNSTEKGDLSSESTVSRIRTEHFPLTLESARPSHTSQYLCASSKSDAEETQYFGPGTRLLVL.